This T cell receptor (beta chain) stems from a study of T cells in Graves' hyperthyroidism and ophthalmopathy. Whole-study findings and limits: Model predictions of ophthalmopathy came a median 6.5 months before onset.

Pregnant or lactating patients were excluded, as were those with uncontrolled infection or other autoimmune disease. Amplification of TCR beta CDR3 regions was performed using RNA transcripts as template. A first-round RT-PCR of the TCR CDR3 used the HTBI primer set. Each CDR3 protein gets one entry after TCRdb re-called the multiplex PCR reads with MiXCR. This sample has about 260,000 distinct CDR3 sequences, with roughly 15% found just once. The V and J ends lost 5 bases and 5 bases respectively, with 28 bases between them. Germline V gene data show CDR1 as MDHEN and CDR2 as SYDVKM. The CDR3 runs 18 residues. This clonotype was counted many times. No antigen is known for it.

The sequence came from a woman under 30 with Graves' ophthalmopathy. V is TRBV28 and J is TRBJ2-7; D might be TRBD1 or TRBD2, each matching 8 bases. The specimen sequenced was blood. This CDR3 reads CASSLNRGGSGSLNEQYF. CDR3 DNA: TGTGCCAGCAGTCTGAACAGGGGGGGGAGCGGGAGTCTCAACGAGCAGTACTTC.